The T cell receptor beta chain described here comes from a study of T cell responses to AZD1222 COVID-19 vaccine. Here immunoSEQ multiplex PCR was the method, and the copy in TCRdb shows in-frame clones only, minus some. Of 150,000 to 200,000 clones listed, roughly 91% were seen once; the top ten hold 1.5% to 2%. The sample here was peripheral blood, taken on day 0 of AZD1222 vaccination. This receptor was obtained from an adult in good health.

The chain's CDR3 is CASSPGQSRETQYF. The CDR3 nucleotides are TGTGCCAGCAGCCCCGGACAGAGCAGAGAGACCCAGTACTTC. V gene TRBV6-5 combines with J gene TRBJ2-5, with a possible D match to TRBD1 (6 bases). This CDR3 contains 14 residues. CDR1 is MNHEY and CDR2 is SVGAGI in the germline V gene. Between the trimmed V and J ends, which lost 6 bases and 4 bases, there was a span of 15 bases.